This passage covers 28 T cell receptor beta chains from one sample sequenced in a study of T cells after yellow fever vaccination. One entry per CDR3 protein results from TCRdb running MiXCR on the 5' RACE reads. The sample yields 200,000 to 250,000 distinct CDR3 sequences, approximately 3.3% seen once. Sequenced material: CD4+ T cells sorted from PBMCs, taken 10 days after the yellow fever booster vaccination. These receptors were obtained from a man between 18 and 35 years old who received the YFV17D yellow fever vaccine.

This clonotype occurred many times. This chain links TRBV20-1 with TRBJ2-6; no clear D. Germline V gene data show CDR1 as DFQATT and CDR2 as SNEGSKA (reference sequence). V lost 6 bases, J lost 0 bases, and 6 bases lay in between. The CDR3 loop spans 13 amino acids. The DNA for the CDR3 is TGCAGTGCGACGGTCTCTGGGGCCAACGTCCTGACTTTC. Encoded protein: CSATVSGANVLTF.

This clonotype showed up just a few times. This chain uses TRBV12-3 or TRBV12-4 with TRBJ2-7, with D perhaps TRBD1 or TRBD2 (5 bases each). V was pared by 2 bases and J by 2 bases, with 7 bases between. This CDR3 is built from 13 residues. CDR3 residues: CASSLWGTYEQYF. CDR3 coding DNA: TGTGCCAGCAGTTTATGGGGGACCTACGAGCAGTACTTC.

Ten or more counts support this clonotype. J is TRBJ1-1 and V is TRBV5-1; D perhaps matches TRBD1 (6 bases). Deletions cut 7 bases from V and 5 bases from J, with 18 bases between. Germline V gene sequence: CDR1 SGHRS, CDR2 YFSETQ. The CDR3 has 14 residues. In DNA form, the CDR3 reads TGCGCCAGCGGATCGCGGGGGAGGGGGACTGAAGCTTTCTTT. It encodes CASGSRGRGTEAFF.

Many counts were recorded for this clonotype. The V call is TRBV20-1, the J call TRBJ2-5; D is unresolved. CDR3 length: 13 amino acids. Trimming left V 3 bases short and J 7 bases short, with 15 bases between. Per the germline V gene, CDR1 is DFQATT and CDR2 is SNEGSKA (reference sequence). The CDR3: CSARGQPTGTQYF. The CDR3 bases are TGCAGTGCTAGGGGTCAGCCCACGGGGACCCAGTACTTC.

In this sample, this clonotype turned up many times. The V gene is TRBV12-3 or TRBV12-4, the J gene TRBJ2-3; weak D call: TRBD2 (5 bases). CDR3 length equals 13 residues. Trimming pared 3 bases from V and 4 bases from J, leaving 8 bases between. CDR3 DNA sequence: TGTGCCAGCAGTTTGCGGGCCCCAGATACGCAGTATTTT. This translates into CASSLRAPDTQYF.

This clonotype has at least ten counts. V and J are TRBV20-1 and TRBJ2-3, with TRBD2 matching 9 bases. Looked up from germline, CDR1 is DFQATT and CDR2 is SNEGSKA (reference sequence). This CDR3 contains 13 residues. V was pared by 5 bases and J by 5 bases, with 5 bases of the junction left unmatched. The CDR3, as DNA: TGCAGTGCTTTTCTAGCGGGGTTAGATACGCAGTATTTT. Its protein is CSAFLAGLDTQYF.

The sample holds many counts of this clonotype. V usage is TRBV18 and J usage is TRBJ2-7; D tentatively fits TRBD1 or TRBD2 (5 bases each). Germline CDR1 and CDR2: KGHSH and LQKENI. This CDR3 contains 13 residues. Trimming pared 3 bases from V and 7 bases from J, leaving 13 bases between. CDR3 loop: CASSPRDGGEQYF. For the CDR3, the DNA is TGTGCCAGCTCACCCCGGGACGGCGGAGAGCAGTACTTC.

This clonotype was recorded many times. The chain links TRBV7-9 to TRBJ2-3, with D possibly matching TRBD1 (5 bases). Trimming removed 6 bases from V and 3 bases from J, with 13 bases in between. The CDR3 is 14 residues long. CDR1 is SEHNR and CDR2 is FQNEAQ in the germline V gene (reference sequence). The DNA for the CDR3 is TGTGCCAGCAGTCAACAAGGGGCTACAGATACGCAGTATTTT. The encoded protein is CASSQQGATDTQYF.

In this sample, this clonotype turned up a few times. V usage is TRBV18 and J usage is TRBJ2-4; D remains unclear. The V end was cut by 0 bases, the J end by 5 bases, with 11 bases between. Germline V gives CDR1 KGHSH, CDR2 LQKENI. The CDR3 totals 15 residues. CDR3 sequence: CASSPPNAGQNIQYF. The CDR3 coding sequence is TGTGCCAGCTCACCACCTAACGCTGGGCAAAACATTCAGTACTTC.

This clonotype was observed at least ten times. The chain employs TRBV6-5 and TRBJ2-3; D might be TRBD1 or TRBD2, each matching 5 bases. Trimming removed 3 bases at V and 4 bases at J, with 11 bases between. The CDR3 is made up of 14 amino acids. The germline CDR1 and CDR2 sequences are MNHEY and SVGAGI. The CDR3 here is CASSYRVGADTQYF. The CDR3 DNA reads as TGTGCCAGCAGTTATCGGGTGGGGGCAGATACGCAGTATTTT.

This clonotype was picked up a small number of times. The chain recombines TRBV7-2 with TRBJ2-3; TRBD2 matches at 9 bases. The CDR3 length is 16 residues. With V trimmed by 2 bases and J by 6 bases, 9 bases remained unmatched. Germline loops: CDR1 SGHTA, CDR2 FQGNSA. CDR3 DNA: TGTGCCAGCAGCTTAAGTGGCGGGGGGGCCGGGGATACGCAGTATTTT. Its protein product is CASSLSGGGAGDTQYF.

There are a few counts of this clonotype. V and J are TRBV5-4 and TRBJ2-3; TRBD2 aligns across 7 bases. V dropped 5 bases and J dropped 0; count of bases not matched to a gene: 3. This CDR3 contains 14 residues. Germline V gene lookup returns CDR1 SGHNT and CDR2 YYREEE (reference sequence). CDR3 amino acids: CASRWGGSTDTQYF. The CDR3, as DNA: TGTGCCAGCAGGTGGGGGGGGAGCACAGATACGCAGTATTTT.

This clonotype was found a few times. The chain uses TRBV18 and TRBJ1-5; 8 bases match TRBD1. This CDR3 has 16 amino acids. Germline V gives CDR1 KGHSH, CDR2 LQKENI. V was clipped by 3 bases and J by 2 bases; unmatched bases: 6. DNA of the CDR3: TGTGCCAGCTCACCCCGACAGGGGAGGGGCAATCAGCCCCAGCATTTT. Encoded protein: CASSPRQGRGNQPQHF.

This chain links TRBV19 with TRBJ2-3, with D possibly TRBD2 on 5 matching bases. The CDR3 runs to 13 residues. Germline V gene data show CDR1 as LNHDA and CDR2 as SQIVND (reference sequence). V lost 6 bases and J 1 base, leaving 8 bases between the germline ends. The CDR3: CASRRRGTDTQYF. DNA of the CDR3: TGTGCCAGTAGGCGGCGGGGCACAGATACGCAGTATTTT.

On this clonotype: An end of the junction differs from the germline gene, which may be a read error. The rearrangement uses TRBV5-6 and TRBJ2-4; TRBD2 agrees at 7 bases. Germline V gene data show CDR1 as SGHDT and CDR2 as YYEEEE. The CDR3 runs to 15 residues. This chain's CDR3 is CACSLPGGSGNIQYF. The CDR3 DNA reads TGTGCCTGCAGCCTTCCAGGCGGGAGTGGGAACATTCAGTACTTC.

Many counts were recorded for this clonotype. The chain has TRBV6-5 and TRBJ2-7, with 11 bases that match TRBD2. The CDR3 runs to 13 residues. The V and J ends lost 4 bases and 10 bases, in that order; junction bases with no gene match: 6. Germline CDR1 reads MNHEY; CDR2 reads SVGAGI. CDR3 residues: CASSSRLAGLQYV. DNA for the CDR3: TGTGCCAGCAGTTCAAGACTAGCGGGGTTACAGTACGTC.

This clonotype came up a few times. The CDR3 sequence: CASSLRQTSGGETQYF. The CDR3 region has the DNA TGCGCCAGCAGCTTGAGACAAACTAGCGGGGGGGAGACCCAGTACTTC. V usage is TRBV5-1 and J usage is TRBJ2-5; 12 bases line up with TRBD2. V trimming: 1 base; J trimming: 5 bases; junction bases outside the gene matches: 6. CDR3 size: 16 residues. The V gene's germline CDR1 is SGHRS and CDR2 YFSETQ.

This clonotype has only a few counts. The chain is built from TRBV7-2 and TRBJ2-5; TRBD1 agrees at 10 bases. CDR3 size: 16 residues. Looked up from germline, CDR1 is SGHTA and CDR2 is FQGNSA. The J segment lost 4 bases and the V segment lost 1 base, leaving 6 bases of the junction unmatched. The CDR3 loop reads CASSLVGGQGRETQYF. CDR3 nucleotide sequence: TGTGCCAGCAGCTTAGTAGGGGGACAGGGGCGAGAGACCCAGTACTTC.

J is TRBJ2-3 and V is TRBV5-1; TRBD1 matches 7 bases. In germline, CDR1 is SGHRS, CDR2 YFSETQ. The length of the CDR3 is 16 residues. With V trimmed by 4 bases and J by 6 bases, 14 bases remained unmatched. CDR3 sequence (DNA): TGCGCCAGCAGCCCGGGACAGCCGAACCTAGGGGATACGCAGTATTTT. It codes for CASSPGQPNLGDTQYF.

The chain has TRBV9 and TRBJ1-3, with a weak D call TRBD1 (6 bases). Trimming took off 1 base at V and 2 bases at J, with 10 bases between the two ends. There are 15 residues in the CDR3. In germline, CDR1 is SGDLS, CDR2 YYNGEE. The CDR3 DNA reads TGTGCCAGCAGCGTATCCGGACAGACTGGAAACACCATATATTTT. Translation gives CASSVSGQTGNTIYF.

This clonotype was counted at least ten times. This chain joins TRBV28 and TRBJ2-2; either TRBD1 or TRBD2 may fit D (5 bases each). The V gene's germline CDR1 is MDHEN and CDR2 SYDVKM. The CDR3 runs to 14 residues. The germline V and J ends were trimmed by 7 bases and 0 bases, with 9 bases remaining between them. The CDR3 nucleotides read TGTGCCAGCACTCGGGGCTCGAACACCGGGGAGCTGTTTTTT. It translates to CASTRGSNTGELFF.

This clonotype was found many times. J is TRBJ2-1 and V is TRBV5-1, with TRBD2 identical over 9 bases. CDR1 is SGHRS, CDR2 YFSETQ, per germline. With 5 bases clipped from V and 5 bases from J, the junction kept 5 bases outside the gene matches. This CDR3 is 14 amino acids long. The CDR3 protein is CASRSGGLNNEQFF. For the CDR3, the DNA is TGCGCCAGCAGGAGCGGGGGGCTAAACAATGAGCAGTTCTTC.

This clonotype was detected many times. The CDR3 DNA sequence: TGTGCCAGCAGTTACAGGGACACCGCAATATATGGCTACACCTTC. Translating it yields CASSYRDTAIYGYTF. The rearrangement joins TRBV6-5 to TRBJ1-2, with a tentative D call TRBD1 (6 bases). There are 15 residues in the CDR3. Trimming stripped 2 bases from V and 5 bases from J, with 15 bases between. Per the germline V gene, CDR1 is MNHEY and CDR2 is SVGAGI.

The chain uses TRBV7-9 and TRBJ1-6; D is unclear. Germline V gives CDR1 SEHNR, CDR2 FQNEAQ (reference sequence). Trimming took off 1 base at V and 8 bases at J, with 15 bases between the two ends. The CDR3 has 16 residues. CDR3 sequence (DNA): TGTGCCAGCAGCTTAGTGGAGACGGGGTCGGATTCACCCCTCCACTTT. As protein: CASSLVETGSDSPLHF. Variable domain in full (rest from reference TRBV7-9 and TRBJ1-6): DTGVSQNPRHKITKRGQNVTFRCDPISEHNRLYWYRQTLGQGPEFLTYFQNEAQLEKSRLLSDRFSAERPKGSFSTLEIQRTEQGDSAMYLCASSLVETGSDSPLHFGNGTRLTVT.

The rearrangement joins TRBV27 to TRBJ1-1; TRBD1 is a possible D gene (6 bases). The CDR3 has 18 amino acids. Trimming cost V 6 bases and J 0 bases, with 23 bases left between them. From germline, CDR1 is MNHEY and CDR2 SMNVEV (reference sequence). DNA for the CDR3: TGTGCCAGCAGCCTCAGGGGCCCGAAAAACATTATGAACACTGAAGCTTTCTTT. It yields the protein CASSLRGPKNIMNTEAFF.

This clonotype was seen more than once but under ten times. The rearrangement links TRBV4-3 to TRBJ1-2; D is unclear. Germline CDR1 and CDR2: LGHNA and YSLEER. Trimming shortened V by 0 bases and J by 4 bases, and 12 bases separated the two germline ends. This CDR3 contains 15 residues. CDR3: CASSQDLGTPYGYTF. CDR3 sequence (DNA): TGCGCCAGCAGCCAAGATTTGGGAACCCCCTATGGCTACACCTTC.

This clonotype occurred a few times. This chain uses TRBV7-9 with TRBJ2-7; possible D gene TRBD1, 6 bases. The CDR3 runs 14 residues. In germline, CDR1 is SEHNR, CDR2 FQNEAQ (reference sequence). Trimming stripped 5 bases from V and 1 base from J, with 12 bases between. In DNA form, the CDR3 reads TGTGCCAGCAGCCGTCAACAGGGATCCTACGAGCAGTACGTC. This encodes CASSRQQGSYEQYV.

This clonotype has only a few counts. The chain couples TRBV7-2 to TRBJ2-1, with TRBD2 identical over 8 bases. The CDR3 extends over 15 amino acids. The ends lost 6 bases at V and 6 bases at J; junction bases unmatched: 10. The V gene's germline CDR1 is SGHTA and CDR2 FQGNSA. The CDR3: CASRPWAGGINEQFF. The DNA for the CDR3 is TGTGCCAGCAGACCTTGGGCGGGGGGCATCAATGAGCAGTTCTTC.